The 22 T cell receptor beta chains below all came from one sample that was sequenced in a study of cytotoxic CD8 clonotypes in ibrutinib-treated CLL. Assay: immunoSEQ multiplex PCR; the TCRdb copy retains only in-frame clones and omits some. The sample records about 27,000 clones, around 63% being singletons. The sequencing here drew on PBMCs, taken after 24 months of ibrutinib treatment. These receptors all come from a human donor with chronic lymphocytic leukemia.

V is TRBV7-2 and J is TRBJ1-1, with 11 bases that match TRBD1. CDR1 SGHTA and CDR2 FQGNSA come from the germline V gene. This CDR3 is built from 18 residues. The junction had 14 bases not matched to a gene; V was cut back by 5 bases and J by 3 bases. CDR3 DNA sequence: TGTGCCAGCAGCGCTCACGGACAGGGGGCTCCCCTGTACACTGAAGCTTTCTTT. Encoded protein: CASSAHGQGAPLYTEAFF.

V is TRBV5-1 and J is TRBJ2-1; the D gene is possibly TRBD2 (5 bases). Trimming pared 0 bases from V and 8 bases from J, leaving 12 bases between. The length of the CDR3 is 14 residues. Germline V gene lookup returns CDR1 SGHRS and CDR2 YFSETQ. CDR3 protein: CASSLDPNGDEQFF. The CDR3 DNA follows: TGCGCCAGCAGCTTGGATCCAAACGGGGATGAGCAGTTCTTC.

The V and J genes are TRBV6-5 and TRBJ1-2, with D tentatively TRBD1 (5 bases). This CDR3 is built from 13 residues. CDR1 and CDR2 from the germline V gene are MNHEY and SVGAGI. V was clipped by 0 bases and J by 7 bases, with 9 bases between them. The CDR3 loop is CASSYSMGVGYTF. CDR3 bases: TGTGCCAGCAGTTACTCGATGGGGGTTGGCTACACCTTC.

The rearrangement links TRBV2 to TRBJ1-2; possibly TRBD1 for D (5 bases). Trimming stripped 10 bases from V and 12 bases from J, with 15 bases between. The CDR3 totals 10 residues. CDR1 SNHLY and CDR2 FYNNEI come from the germline V gene. CDR3 coding DNA: TGTGCCACAAGTGGACAATCCCACACCTTC. Translating gives CATSGQSHTF.

The rearrangement uses TRBV7-6 and TRBJ2-5, with D tentatively TRBD1 (5 bases). Gene TRBJ2-7 matches the end of the DNA better, so the J call may be wrong. The length of the CDR3 is 16 residues. Germline lookup yields CDR1 SGHVS and CDR2 FNYEAQ. The CDR3 nucleotides read TGTGCCAGCACCCTCTCGGACATCCTGACTCCCTACGAGCAGTACTTC. Translating it yields CASTLSDILTPYEQYF.

The table lists this clone with a few counts. V and J are TRBV25-1 and TRBJ2-5, with D perhaps assigned TRBD1 or TRBD2 (5 bases each). Germline V gives CDR1 MGHDK, CDR2 SYGVNS. CDR3 length: 13 residues. Trimming pared 7 bases from V and 4 bases from J, leaving 13 bases between. For the CDR3, the DNA is TGTGCCAGCATTTGGGACCCCCTAGAGACCCAGTACTTC. Translating gives CASIWDPLETQYF. Full variable domain (rest looked up from reference TRBV25-1 and TRBJ2-5): EADIYQTPRYLVIGTGKKITLECSQTMGHDKMYWYQQDPGMELHLIHYSYGVNSTEKGDLSSESTVSRIRTEHFPLTLESARPSHTSQYLCASIWDPLETQYFGPGTRLLVL.

The rearrangement uses TRBV30 and TRBJ2-2; 7 positions agree with TRBD1. The CDR3 has 15 amino acids. Trimming took 0 bases from V and 3 from J; bases not matched to a gene: 4. CDR1 is GTSNPN and CDR2 is SVGIG in the germline V gene (reference sequence). CDR3 in amino acids: CAWSVQGRHTGELFF. DNA for the CDR3: TGTGCCTGGAGTGTACAGGGGCGACACACCGGGGAGCTGTTTTTT. The full variable domain, with the rest looked up from reference TRBV30 and TRBJ2-2, is SQTIHQWPATLVQPVGSPLSLECTVEGTSNPNLYWYRQAAGRGLQLLFYSVGIGQISSEVPQNLSASRPQDRQFILSSKKLLLSDSGFYLCAWSVQGRHTGELFFGEGSRLTVL.

The table lists this clone with a few counts. This chain links TRBV4-1 with TRBJ1-2; 8 bases align to TRBD1. CDR1 is MGHRA, CDR2 YSYEKL, per germline. V lost 0 bases to trimming and J lost 8 bases; unmatched junction nucleotides: 8. The CDR3 consists of 15 residues. DNA for the CDR3: TGCGCCAGCAGCCAAGACCATTCAGGGGGCGAAGGCTACACCTTC. Encoded protein: CASSQDHSGGEGYTF.

CDR3 DNA sequence: TGTGCCAGCGAACGAGGCGAGCAGTACTTC. It is translated as CASERGEQYF. The gene calls are TRBV28 and TRBJ2-7; D gene uncertain. The germline V and J ends were trimmed by 8 bases and 6 bases, with 8 bases remaining between them. The CDR3 covers 10 residues. Germline V gene data show CDR1 as MDHEN and CDR2 as SYDVKM. Full variable domain (missing parts from reference TRBV28 and TRBJ2-7): DVKVTQSSRYLVKRTGEKVFLECVQDMDHENMFWYRQDPGLGLRLIYFSYDVKMKEKGDIPEGYSVSREKKERFSLILESASTNQTSMYLCASERGEQYFGPGTRLTVT.

This clone was seen only a few times. This rearrangement joins TRBV27 to TRBJ1-2, with no clear D. The germline V gene encodes CDR1 MNHEY and CDR2 SMNVEV (reference sequence). V was clipped by 5 bases and J by 4 bases, with 17 bases between them. The CDR3 length is 15 residues. CDR3 sequence: CASSPFLQDRYGYTF. The CDR3 DNA sequence: TGTGCCAGCAGTCCATTTCTCCAGGACCGCTATGGCTACACCTTC.

The chain recombines TRBV12-5 with TRBJ1-2; 10 bases agree with TRBD1. The germline gives CDR1 LGHNT, CDR2 FRNRAP. The CDR3 covers 16 residues. Trimming cost V 1 base and J 4 bases; bases outside gene matches: 6. CDR3 protein: CASGLGRQGAVYGYTF. As DNA, the CDR3 is TGTGCTAGTGGTTTGGGCCGACAGGGGGCCGTCTATGGCTACACCTTC.

This chain links TRBV9 with TRBJ2-7; 9 nucleotides align to TRBD2. This CDR3 spans 15 amino acids. The germline V gene has CDR1 SGDLS and CDR2 YYNGEE. V was clipped by 0 bases and J by 3 bases; unmatched bases: 4. This CDR3 reads CASSVGGGGFYEQYF. CDR3 coding DNA: TGTGCCAGCAGCGTAGGCGGGGGGGGTTTCTACGAGCAGTACTTC.

The CDR3 sequence: CASSGGLAGVTDTQYF. The CDR3, as DNA: TGTGCCAGCAGCGGGGGACTAGCGGGGGTCACAGATACGCAGTATTTT. This chain links TRBV5-4 with TRBJ2-3; 14 nucleotides align to TRBD2. The V gene's germline CDR1 is SGHNT and CDR2 YYREEE (reference sequence). V gave up 4 bases and J gave up 2 bases; unmatched junction bases: 3. The CDR3 length is 16 residues. The entire variable domain, with the rest obtained from reference TRBV5-4 and TRBJ2-3, is as follows: ETGVTQSPTHLIKTRGQQVTLRCSSQSGHNTVSWYQQALGQGPQFIFQYYREEENGRGNFPPRFSGLQFPNYSSELNVNALELDDSALYLCASSGGLAGVTDTQYFGPGTRLTVL.

The chain uses TRBV2 and TRBJ2-1, with D unclear. V lost 0 bases and J 6 bases, leaving 9 bases between the germline ends. Germline CDR1 is SNHLY and CDR2 is FYNNEI. There are 14 residues in the CDR3. The CDR3 DNA sequence: TGTGCCAGCAGTGAAGCGCTTCGGGTCAATGAGCAGTTCTTC. It translates to CASSEALRVNEQFF.

This clone showed up just a few times. The genes are TRBV30 and TRBJ1-6, with D perhaps matching TRBD1 (6 bases). Germline assignment: CDR1 GTSNPN and CDR2 SVGIG (reference sequence). V was cut by 4 bases and J by 3 bases, with 13 bases left in between. This CDR3 region has 15 residues. The CDR3 DNA is TGTGCCTGGACCCCGTGGGACAACTATAATTCACCCCTCCACTTT. This encodes CAWTPWDNYNSPLHF.

CDR3 residues: CASSLGPGVTEAFF. The CDR3 DNA reads TGTGCCAGCAGCTTAGGTCCAGGGGTCACTGAAGCTTTCTTT. The chain couples TRBV11-2 to TRBJ1-1, with a weak D call TRBD1 (6 bases). In germline, CDR1 is SGHAT, CDR2 FQNNGV. V lost 1 base and J 4 bases, leaving 10 bases between the germline ends. The CDR3 contains 14 residues.

The J gene is TRBJ1-1, the V gene TRBV6-4, with TRBD1 matching 7 bases. CDR3 length: 14 amino acids. Germline V lookup: CDR1 MRHNA, CDR2 SNTAGT. The V segment lost 6 bases and the J segment 1 base; nucleotides outside the gene matches: 5. The CDR3 sequence is CASSPGQKNTEAFF. In DNA form, the CDR3 reads TGTGCCAGCAGCCCGGGACAGAAGAACACTGAAGCTTTCTTT.

This clone has just a few counts. The rearrangement links TRBV6-5 to TRBJ1-1, with D perhaps matching TRBD1 (6 bases). V was trimmed by 5 bases and J by 0 bases, leaving 10 bases between them. The CDR3 length is 14 residues. Germline V gene lookup returns CDR1 MNHEY and CDR2 SVGAGI. CDR3 sequence reads: CASSAQGVNTEAFF. CDR3 nucleotides: TGTGCCAGCAGTGCACAGGGAGTGAACACTGAAGCTTTCTTT.

CDR3 residues: CSVEGTGTYEQYF. The CDR3, as DNA: TGCAGCGTTGAAGGGACAGGTACCTACGAGCAGTACTTC. The rearrangement links TRBV29-1 to TRBJ2-7; 7 bases are a match to TRBD1. The CDR3 runs to 13 residues. V shed 1 base and J 2 bases; nucleotides not matched to a gene: 2. Germline lookup yields CDR1 SQVTM and CDR2 ANQGSEA.

The CDR3 coding sequence is TGTGCCAGCAGACCGGGCGAGAGGGACGGCTACACCTTC. Translated: CASRPGERDGYTF. V gene TRBV6-5 combines with J gene TRBJ1-2; weak D call: TRBD1 (5 bases). Germline lookup yields CDR1 MNHEY and CDR2 SVGAGI. CDR3 size: 13 residues. Trimming left V 6 bases short and J 8 bases short, with 16 bases between.

The chain links TRBV5-1 to TRBJ2-3; 14 positions match TRBD2. Germline V gives CDR1 SGHRS, CDR2 YFSETQ. The CDR3 has 18 amino acids. Unmatched junction bases numbered 7, after V lost 4 bases and J lost 0 bases. The CDR3 sequence is CASSPTSGGATSTDTQYF. The CDR3 nucleotides are TGCGCCAGCAGCCCGACTAGCGGGGGGGCAACTAGCACAGATACGCAGTATTTT.

This clone has just one count. The gene calls are TRBV29-1 and TRBJ2-7; the D gene is possibly TRBD1 (5 bases). Deletions cut 6 bases from V and 2 bases from J, with 14 bases between. Per the germline V gene, CDR1 is SQVTM and CDR2 is ANQGSEA. This CDR3 region has 13 residues. DNA of the CDR3: TGCAGCGTAGCCCCAGGGAACCCCTACGAGCAGTACTTC. Its protein product is CSVAPGNPYEQYF.